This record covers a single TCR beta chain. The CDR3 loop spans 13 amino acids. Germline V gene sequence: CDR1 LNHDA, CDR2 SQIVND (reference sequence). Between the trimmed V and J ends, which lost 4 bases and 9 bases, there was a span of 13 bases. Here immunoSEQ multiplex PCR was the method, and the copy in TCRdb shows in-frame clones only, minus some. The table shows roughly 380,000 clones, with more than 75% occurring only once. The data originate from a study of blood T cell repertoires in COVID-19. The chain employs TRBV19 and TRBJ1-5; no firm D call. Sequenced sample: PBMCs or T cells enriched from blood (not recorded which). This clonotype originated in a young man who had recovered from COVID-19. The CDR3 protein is CASSNLKEGPQHF. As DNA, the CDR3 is TGTGCCAGTAGTAACCTGAAGGAGGGGCCCCAGCATTTT.